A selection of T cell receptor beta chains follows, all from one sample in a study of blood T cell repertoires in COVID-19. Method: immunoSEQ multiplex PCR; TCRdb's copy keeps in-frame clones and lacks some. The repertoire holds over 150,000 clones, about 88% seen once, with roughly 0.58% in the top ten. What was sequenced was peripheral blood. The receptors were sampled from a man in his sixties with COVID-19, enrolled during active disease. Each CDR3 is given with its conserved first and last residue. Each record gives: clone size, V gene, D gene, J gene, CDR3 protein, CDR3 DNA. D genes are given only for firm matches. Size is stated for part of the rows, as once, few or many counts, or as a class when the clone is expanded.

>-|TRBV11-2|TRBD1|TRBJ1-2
CASSIGDRGRLGYTF
TGTGCCAGCAGCATAGGGGACAGGGGGCGCCTTGGCTACACCTTC
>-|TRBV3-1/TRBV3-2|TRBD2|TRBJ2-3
CASSQVAGAATQYF
TGTGCCAGCAGCCAAGTAGCGGGAGCCGCTACGCAGTATTTT
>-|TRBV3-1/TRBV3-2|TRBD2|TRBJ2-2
CASSQAIAGPGELFF
TGTGCCAGCAGCCAAGCGATAGCGGGCCCCGGGGAGCTGTTTTTT
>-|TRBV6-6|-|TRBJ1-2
CASRFPRLEQGYTF
TGTGCCAGCAGGTTCCCTAGGCTGGAACAAGGCTACACCTTC
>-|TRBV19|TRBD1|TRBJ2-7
CASSWAGGAPYEQYF
TGTGCCAGTAGTTGGGCAGGGGGCGCCCCCTACGAGCAGTACTTC
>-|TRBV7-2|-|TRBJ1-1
CASSLRGSFSETEAFF
TGTGCCAGCAGCTTAAGGGGCAGCTTCTCAGAAACTGAAGCTTTCTTT
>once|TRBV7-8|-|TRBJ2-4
CASSPRTDNPNIQYF
TGTGCCAGCAGCCCCCGGACAGACAACCCGAACATTCAGTACTTC
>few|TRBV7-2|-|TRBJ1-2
CASSRDYGRGYTF
TGTGCCAGCAGCAGGGACTACGGGAGGGGCTACACCTTC
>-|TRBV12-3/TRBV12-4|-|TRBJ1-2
CASSLAQYYGYTF
TGTGCCAGCAGTTTGGCACAGTACTATGGCTACACCTTC
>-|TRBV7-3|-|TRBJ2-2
CASSLTGHNTGELFF
TGTGCCAGCAGCTTAACCGGACACAACACCGGGGAGCTGTTTTTT
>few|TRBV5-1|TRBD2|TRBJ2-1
CASSLTGTSVNEQFF
TGCGCCAGCAGCCTTACCGGGACTAGCGTTAATGAGCAGTTCTTC
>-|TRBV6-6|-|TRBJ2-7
CASSYSTGAYEQYF
TGTGCCAGCAGTTACTCGACGGGTGCCTACGAGCAGTACTTC
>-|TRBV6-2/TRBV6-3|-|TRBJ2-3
CASSSKPAAAKGTQYF
TGTGCCAGCAGTTCGAAGCCTGCAGCGGCCAAAGGTACGCAGTATTTT
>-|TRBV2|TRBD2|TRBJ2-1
CATWRGRGGLSNEQFF
TGTGCCACCTGGCGGGGACGGGGGGGCCTAAGCAATGAGCAGTTCTTC
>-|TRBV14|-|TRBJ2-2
CASSQALARAGELFF
TGTGCCAGCAGCCAAGCTCTAGCGCGGGCCGGGGAGCTGTTTTTT
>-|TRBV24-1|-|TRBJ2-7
CATSDLDNHEQYF
TGTGCCACCAGTGATTTGGACAACCACGAGCAGTACTTC
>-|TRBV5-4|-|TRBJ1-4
CASSFWGANEKLFF
TGTGCCAGCAGCTTTTGGGGGGCTAATGAAAAACTGTTTTTT
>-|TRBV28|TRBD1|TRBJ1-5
CASRKQGVWGNQPQHF
TGTGCCAGCAGAAAACAGGGGGTTTGGGGCAATCAGCCCCAGCATTTT
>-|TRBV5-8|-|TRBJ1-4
CASSFQQGDEKLFF
TGTGCCAGCAGCTTCCAGCAGGGCGACGAAAAACTGTTTTTT
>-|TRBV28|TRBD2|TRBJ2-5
CASSPRGTSGGQETQYF
TGTGCCAGCAGTCCCCGCGGGACTAGCGGGGGGCAAGAGACCCAGTACTTC
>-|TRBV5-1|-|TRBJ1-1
CASSLSQGNTEAFF
TGCGCCAGCAGCTTGTCACAGGGGAACACTGAAGCTTTCTTT
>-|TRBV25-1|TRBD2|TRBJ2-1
CASSGRLAGGSLRNEQFF
TGTGCCAGCAGTGGACGACTAGCGGGAGGGTCTTTAAGGAATGAGCAGTTCTTC